This T cell receptor (beta chain) was identified in a study of T cells in Graves' hyperthyroidism and ophthalmopathy. This clonotype was counted at least ten times. Antigen: not known. RNA transcripts gave rise to amplified TCR beta CDR3 regions. During a first-round RT-PCR of the TCR CDR3, the HTBI primer set was used. TCRdb ran MiXCR on the multiplex PCR reads and lists one entry per CDR3 protein. The data show under 250,000 distinct CDR3 sequences, around 26% seen once. The PBMCs were taken from 10 ml of fresh peripheral blood. CDR3 length: 15 amino acids. Germline V gene lookup returns CDR1 SGHTA and CDR2 FQGNSA. V dropped 2 bases and J dropped 1; count of bases not matched to a gene: 4. Overall study findings and caveats: Most clonotypes that expanded in the thyroid above 0.001 also showed up in blood.

The receptor was derived from a woman aged 40-49 years with Graves' ophthalmopathy. The rearrangement links TRBV7-2 to TRBJ2-7; 8 bases are shared with TRBD1. The sample was blood. This CDR3 reads CASSLRRGQSYEQYF. The CDR3, as DNA: TGTGCCAGCAGCTTACGCAGGGGGCAATCCTACGAGCAGTACTTC. The whole variable domain, remainder taken from reference TRBV7-2 and TRBJ2-7, is GAGVSQSPSNKVTEKGKDVELRCDPISGHTALYWYRQSLGQGLEFLIYFQGNSAPDKSGLPSDRFSAERTGGSVSTLTIQRTQQEDSAVYLCASSLRRGQSYEQYFGPGTRLTVT.